Presented here are 23 T cell receptor beta chains from one specimen sequenced in a study of control samples from healthy donors and cancer patients. Sequencing was performed with immunoSEQ multiplex PCR; in TCRdb, only in-frame clones are kept and a portion is missing. The sample contains about 160,000 clones, over 85% of which appear only once. The specimen sequenced was blood. The receptors stem from a woman aged 40 to 50 in good health.

J is TRBJ1-1 and V is TRBV3-1 (or the pseudogene TRBV3-2); possibly TRBD1 for D (5 bases). Germline lookup yields CDR1 LGHDT and CDR2 YNNKEL (reference sequence). The germline V and J ends were trimmed by 2 bases and 2 bases, with 24 bases remaining between them. The length of the CDR3 is 19 residues. The DNA for the CDR3 is TGTGCCAGCAGCCAATTTGGTCTAGGGACGGGGACCCCTAACACTGAAGCTTTCTTT. Translated, it gives CASSQFGLGTGTPNTEAFF.

There are a few counts of this clone. The chain's CDR3 is CASSQGLAGAGETQYF. In DNA form, the CDR3 reads TGCGCCAGCAGCCAAGGACTAGCGGGAGCTGGTGAGACCCAGTACTTC. The chain links TRBV4-3 to TRBJ2-5; 12 bases line up with TRBD2. The CDR3 extends over 16 amino acids. V lost 1 base and J lost 5; bases outside the gene matches: 5. Germline assignment: CDR1 LGHNA and CDR2 YSLEER.

The CDR3 reads CASSKMNRGGLTEAFF. CDR3 coding DNA: TGTGCCAGCAGCAAAATGAACAGGGGAGGACTAACTGAAGCTTTCTTT. The chain combines TRBV7-8 with TRBJ1-1; 7 bases fit TRBD1. The length of the CDR3 is 16 residues. V lost 5 bases, J lost 5 bases, and 14 bases stayed unmatched. CDR1 SGHVS and CDR2 FQNEAQ come from the germline V gene.

The chain links TRBV2 to TRBJ2-7; 13 bases align to TRBD2. The CDR3 has 16 residues. Germline V gene lookup returns CDR1 SNHLY and CDR2 FYNNEI. V shed 5 bases, J shed 0 bases, and the junction held 4 bases outside the gene matches. This chain's CDR3 is CASSRTSGRDSYEQYF. The CDR3 DNA reads TGTGCCAGCAGTAGGACTAGCGGGAGAGACTCCTACGAGCAGTACTTC.

The genes are TRBV7-2 and TRBJ1-4; possible D gene TRBD1, 5 bases. V was cut by 5 bases and J by 7 bases, with 11 bases left in between. The CDR3 is made up of 13 amino acids. Per germline, CDR1 SGHTA and CDR2 FQGNSA. CDR3 residues: CASSLIGGEKLFF. The CDR3 DNA reads as TGTGCCAGCAGCCTAATCGGGGGTGAAAAACTGTTTTTT.

The J gene is TRBJ1-3, the V gene TRBV2, with TRBD1 as a possible D gene (5 bases). Germline-derived CDR1 and CDR2 are SNHLY and FYNNEI. CDR3 length equals 13 residues. V lost 6 bases and J 4 bases, leaving 10 bases between the germline ends. CDR3 nucleotide sequence: TGTGCCAGCAGCGGGACTGCGGGAAACACCATATATTTT. This translates into CASSGTAGNTIYF.

The CDR3 here is CAGQTGSEAFF. In DNA form, the CDR3 reads TGTGCCGGCCAGACAGGATCTGAAGCTTTCTTT. The rearrangement uses TRBV30 and TRBJ1-1; possibly TRBD1 for D (6 bases). Germline lookup yields CDR1 GTSNPN and CDR2 SVGIG (reference sequence). V was cut by 8 bases and J by 6 bases, with 13 bases left in between. This CDR3 has 11 amino acids. Full variable domain (missing parts from reference TRBV30 and TRBJ1-1): SQTIHQWPATLVQPVGSPLSLECTVEGTSNPNLYWYRQAAGRGLQLLFYSVGIGQISSEVPQNLSASRPQDRQFILSSKKLLLSDSGFYLCAGQTGSEAFFGQGTRLTVV.

This sequence joins TRBV7-2 and TRBJ2-1, with D possibly being TRBD1 or TRBD2 (5 bases each). V was trimmed by 5 bases and J by 13 bases, leaving 21 bases between them. Germline assignment: CDR1 SGHTA and CDR2 FQGNSA. CDR3 size: 14 residues. CDR3: CASSQGRSRAGQFF. Here the CDR3 DNA reads TGTGCCAGCAGCCAGGGACGTTCCCGGGCAGGACAGTTCTTC. Filled out from reference TRBV7-2 and TRBJ2-1, the complete variable domain reads GAGVSQSPSNKVTEKGKDVELRCDPISGHTALYWYRQSLGQGLEFLIYFQGNSAPDKSGLPSDRFSAERTGGSVSTLTIQRTQQEDSAVYLCASSQGRSRAGQFFGPGTRLTVL.

The rearrangement uses TRBV4-3 and TRBJ2-6; weak D call: TRBD2 (6 bases). Trimming left V 3 bases short and J 4 bases short, with 13 bases between. The CDR3 totals 16 residues. CDR1 is LGHNA, CDR2 YSLEER, per germline. CDR3 amino acids: CASSQEGPGGANVLTF. Here the CDR3 DNA reads TGCGCCAGCAGCCAGGAGGGACCTGGCGGGGCCAACGTCCTGACTTTC.

The chain employs TRBV12-3 or TRBV12-4 and TRBJ1-3; D perhaps matches TRBD1 (5 bases). Trimming cost V 5 bases and J 6 bases, with 11 bases left between them. The CDR3 has 13 residues. CDR3 loop: CASSPGPENTIYF. The CDR3 DNA is TGTGCCAGCAGTCCGGGACCGGAAAACACCATATATTTT.

The chain carries TRBV19 and TRBJ1-1; D call uncertain. V lost 3 bases to trimming and J lost 0 bases, with 8 bases between them. Germline lookup yields CDR1 LNHDA and CDR2 SQIVND (reference sequence). The CDR3 sequence is 14 residues long. CDR3 sequence (DNA): TGTGCCAGTAGTATCCTGGGGTTGAACACTGAAGCTTTCTTT. This translates into CASSILGLNTEAFF.

A single count supports this clone. The CDR3 nucleotides are TGTGCCAGCAGTTACTTCCTGGAGAGCTCCTACGAGCAGTACTTC. This encodes CASSYFLESSYEQYF. The rearrangement joins TRBV6-2 or TRBV6-3 to TRBJ2-7; D unclear. The V gene lost 1 base and the J gene lost 0 bases, with 10 bases spanning the gap. CDR1 MNHEY and CDR2 SVGEGT come from the germline V gene. The CDR3 runs to 15 residues.

The chain couples TRBV7-2 to TRBJ1-5, with D unclear. Per the germline V gene, CDR1 is SGHTA and CDR2 is FQGNSA. The germline V and J ends were trimmed by 3 bases and 3 bases, with 9 bases remaining between them. CDR3 length: 14 amino acids. DNA of the CDR3: TGTGCCAGCAGCTTGAACAGTCCCAATCAGCCCCAGCATTTT. It encodes CASSLNSPNQPQHF. Full variable domain (remainder filled in from reference TRBV7-2 and TRBJ1-5): GAGVSQSPSNKVTEKGKDVELRCDPISGHTALYWYRQSLGQGLEFLIYFQGNSAPDKSGLPSDRFSAERTGGSVSTLTIQRTQQEDSAVYLCASSLNSPNQPQHFGDGTRLSIL.

The chain uses TRBV6-5 and TRBJ2-3; a possible D gene is TRBD2 (5 bases). The V and J ends lost 6 bases and 5 bases respectively, with 12 bases between them. Germline CDR1 is MNHEY and CDR2 is SVGAGI. This CDR3 has 13 residues. Here the CDR3 DNA reads TGTGCCAGCAGCACGGGAATAATAGATACGCAGTATTTT. This gives the protein CASSTGIIDTQYF.

This chain uses TRBV6-2 or TRBV6-3 with TRBJ1-2, with D perhaps matching TRBD1 (5 bases). The CDR3 runs 14 residues. CDR1 is MNHEY, CDR2 SVGEGT, per germline. The germline V and J ends were trimmed by 2 bases and 8 bases, with 15 bases remaining between them. The CDR3 coding sequence is TGTGCCAGCAGTTACAGTGGGGGATTGGCCGGCTACACCTTC. This encodes CASSYSGGLAGYTF.

The chain uses TRBV4-3 and TRBJ1-3; 10 positions match TRBD1. This CDR3 has 17 residues. Trimming removed 1 base from V and 7 bases from J; junction bases left unmatched: 10. Germline-derived CDR1 and CDR2 are LGHNA and YSLEER. The CDR3 nucleotides are TGCGCCAGCAGCCAAGTAACGGACAGGGGGTTACGCAACACCATATATTTT. It encodes CASSQVTDRGLRNTIYF.

The V gene is TRBV11-2, the J gene TRBJ1-2; D possibly corresponds to TRBD1 (5 bases). Germline CDR1 reads SGHAT; CDR2 reads FQNNGV. The V and J ends lost 1 base and 2 bases respectively, with 5 bases between them. The CDR3 runs 13 residues. CDR3: CASSLGQNYGYTF. The CDR3 DNA reads as TGTGCCAGCAGCTTAGGACAGAACTATGGCTACACCTTC.

This clone was recorded once. The chain recombines TRBV15 with TRBJ1-1; D may be TRBD1 (5 bases). Trimming left V 4 bases short and J 4 bases short, with 13 bases between. The CDR3 sequence is 14 residues long. Germline V CDR1 and CDR2: LNHNV, YYDKDF (reference sequence). This CDR3 is CATSTQRGFTEAFF. The CDR3 DNA reads as TGTGCCACCAGCACCCAAAGGGGATTCACTGAAGCTTTCTTT.

The CDR3 loop reads CASSWQGTTEAFF. In nucleotides, the CDR3 is TGTGCCAGCAGTTGGCAGGGGACCACTGAAGCTTTCTTT. The V call is TRBV12-3 or TRBV12-4, the J call TRBJ1-1, with D possibly TRBD1 on 6 matching bases. This CDR3 spans 13 amino acids. Trimming left V 4 bases short and J 4 bases short, with 10 bases between.

The chain employs TRBV4-1 and TRBJ1-2; 8 bases are a match to TRBD1. Germline lookup yields CDR1 MGHRA and CDR2 YSYEKL. V shed 1 base and J 5 bases; nucleotides not matched to a gene: 9. The CDR3 contains 16 residues. CDR3 region: CASSQAPTGATYGYTF. DNA for the CDR3: TGCGCCAGCAGCCAAGCCCCGACAGGGGCTACGTATGGCTACACCTTC.

The chain employs TRBV5-1 and TRBJ2-7, with 7 bases matching TRBD1. The germline V gene has CDR1 SGHRS and CDR2 YFSETQ. The CDR3 loop spans 13 amino acids. The V and J ends lost 6 bases and 2 bases, in that order; junction bases with no gene match: 5. CDR3 protein: CASTAQGTYEQYF. The CDR3 DNA reads TGCGCCAGCACCGCACAGGGGACCTACGAGCAGTACTTC.

CDR3: CASGLVLTSGGDTQYF. CDR3 bases: TGTGCTAGTGGTTTGGTACTCACTAGCGGGGGAGATACGCAGTATTTT. The gene calls are TRBV12-5 and TRBJ2-3, with TRBD2 identical over 11 bases. Trimming cost V 0 bases and J 5 bases; bases outside gene matches: 4. Looked up from germline, CDR1 is LGHNT and CDR2 is FRNRAP. There are 16 residues in the CDR3. The complete variable domain, with remaining parts taken from reference TRBV12-5 and TRBJ2-3, reads DARVTQTPRHKVTEMGQEVTMRCQPILGHNTVFWYRQTMMQGLELLAYFRNRAPLDDSGMPKDRFSAEMPDATLATLKIQPSEPRDSAVYFCASGLVLTSGGDTQYFGPGTRLTVL.

The chain links TRBV5-1 to TRBJ1-2; 7 nucleotides line up with TRBD1. This CDR3 has 14 residues. Germline lookup yields CDR1 SGHRS and CDR2 YFSETQ. After removal of 0 bases from V and 4 bases from J, the junction contained 3 bases not matched to a gene. CDR3 nucleotide sequence: TGCGCCAGCAGCTTGGTTTACAGGGGCTATGGCTACACCTTC. This translates into CASSLVYRGYGYTF.